Presented here are 27 T cell receptor beta chains from one specimen sequenced in a study of a mutant IDH1 vaccine in newly diagnosed glioma. As to time point: week 11, during vaccination. A 20-mer mutant IDH1 peptide at 300 ug was injected subcutaneously with topical imiquimod. No antigen is known for these receptors. Clones were read by immunoSEQ multiplex PCR, and TCRdb kept only the in-frame ones, dropping some. The sample yields more than 50,000 clones, around 80% seen once. The sequencing here drew on PBMCs, taken from a glioma patient whose treatment included an IDH1 peptide vaccine. These TCRs come from a man aged 45-65 years with glioma.

The chain joins TRBV27 to TRBJ1-2; D is perhaps TRBD1 (6 bases). The CDR3 spans 13 residues. Looked up from germline, CDR1 is MNHEY and CDR2 is SMNVEV (reference sequence). Trimming took 10 bases from V and 3 from J, leaving 15 bases between them. In DNA form, the CDR3 reads TGTGCCACCTGGGGGGCACCTCACTATGGCTACACCTTC. Amino acids: CATWGAPHYGYTF.

The chain employs TRBV5-6 and TRBJ2-7, with TRBD2 identical over 7 bases. Germline CDR1 SGHDT, CDR2 YYEEEE. This CDR3 is built from 13 residues. J gave up 4 bases and V 6 bases, and 7 bases lay outside the gene matches. In DNA, the CDR3 is TGTGCCAGCAAGTATACGGGGGGTTACGAGCAGTACTTC. This codes for CASKYTGGYEQYF.

The chain couples TRBV2 to TRBJ2-3; D is tentatively TRBD1 or TRBD2 (5 bases each). CDR1 and CDR2 (germline): SNHLY, FYNNEI. V gave up 3 bases and J gave up 0 bases, with 13 bases separating them. There are 16 residues in the CDR3. The DNA of the CDR3 is TGTGCCAGCAGTGATGACAGAGGGCAAAGCACAGATACGCAGTATTTT. Its protein product is CASSDDRGQSTDTQYF. The whole variable domain, filled in from reference TRBV2 and TRBJ2-3, reads EPEVTQTPSHQVTQMGQEVILRCVPISNHLYFYWYRQILGQKVEFLVSFYNNEISEKSEIFDDQFSVERPDGSNFTLKIRSTKLEDSAMYFCASSDDRGQSTDTQYFGPGTRLTVL.

The rearrangement links TRBV2 to TRBJ1-1; TRBD1 matches at 7 bases. V shed 7 bases and J 4 bases; nucleotides not matched to a gene: 3. The germline CDR1 and CDR2 sequences are SNHLY and FYNNEI. The CDR3 consists of 12 residues. CDR3 DNA: TGTGCCAGCAAACAGGGGTTCACTGAAGCTTTCTTT. It codes for CASKQGFTEAFF.

This chain links TRBV29-1 with TRBJ2-5; weak D call: TRBD2 (5 bases). The V gene lost 1 base and the J gene lost 9 bases, with 12 bases spanning the gap. The CDR3 sequence is 12 residues long. The germline V gene has CDR1 SQVTM and CDR2 ANQGSEA. The CDR3 bases are TGCAGCGTTGAAGTCGGGCGGACTTCCCAGTACTTC. This translates into CSVEVGRTSQYF.

This sequence joins TRBV7-9 and TRBJ1-1, with TRBD1 as a possible D gene (5 bases). Germline lookup yields CDR1 SEHNR and CDR2 FQNEAQ (reference sequence). The V end was cut by 1 base, the J end by 0 bases, with 6 bases between. The CDR3 sequence is 14 residues long. CDR3 amino acids: CASSLGGVNTEAFF. In DNA form, the CDR3 reads TGTGCCAGCAGCTTAGGGGGCGTGAACACTGAAGCTTTCTTT.

This chain connects TRBV7-2 to TRBJ2-3; 9 bases match TRBD2. J was trimmed by 2 bases and V by 1 base; bases with no gene match: 4. The CDR3 sequence is 16 residues long. Germline CDR1 reads SGHTA; CDR2 reads FQGNSA. CDR3 protein: CASSLVASGTTDTQYF. In DNA form, the CDR3 reads TGTGCCAGCAGCTTAGTTGCTAGCGGGACCACAGATACGCAGTATTTT.

The chain has TRBV6-5 and TRBJ1-1, with D perhaps matching TRBD1 (5 bases). CDR3 size: 15 residues. V was pared by 0 bases and J by 5 bases, with 13 bases between. The germline CDR1 and CDR2 sequences are MNHEY and SVGAGI. The CDR3 sequence is CASSYSRGSSTEAFF. The CDR3 coding sequence is TGTGCCAGCAGTTACTCGCGGGGGAGTTCGACTGAAGCTTTCTTT.

DNA for the CDR3: TGCGCCAGCAGCCTGGGCAGGGGGAGCGGAAACACCATATATTTT. Protein sequence: CASSLGRGSGNTIYF. The V and J genes are TRBV4-3 and TRBJ1-3; 7 bases fit TRBD1. CDR1 is LGHNA and CDR2 is YSLEER in the germline V gene. Germline trimming cut 4 bases from V and 4 bases from J; bases unmatched to any gene: 7. The CDR3 runs to 15 residues.

This rearrangement joins TRBV2 to TRBJ1-4; 9 nucleotides agree with TRBD1. The germline gives CDR1 SNHLY, CDR2 FYNNEI. The CDR3 is 15 residues long. Unmatched junction bases numbered 6, after V lost 3 bases and J lost 7 bases. CDR3 coding DNA: TGTGCCAGCAGTGAGGGACAGGGACCTAGTGAAAAACTGTTTTTT. It yields the protein CASSEGQGPSEKLFF.

The chain joins TRBV18 to TRBJ2-7; TRBD2 agrees at 13 bases. Losses at the gene ends were 0 bases for V and 5 bases for J; bases not matched to a gene: 7. The germline V gene has CDR1 KGHSH and CDR2 LQKENI. CDR3 length: 17 residues. CDR3 sequence reads: CASSPPTGTSGKNEQYF. CDR3 DNA sequence: TGTGCCAGCTCACCACCGACGGGGACTAGCGGGAAGAACGAGCAGTACTTC.

As to this clone: Other nucleotide sequences in the sample specify the same CDR3. The chain carries TRBV4-1 and TRBJ1-6; D gene uncertain. This CDR3 is built from 13 residues. Germline V CDR1 and CDR2: MGHRA, YSYEKL. V gave up 0 bases and J gave up 9 bases, with 6 bases separating them. CDR3 loop: CASSQDRGSPLHF. As DNA, the CDR3 is TGCGCCAGCAGCCAAGACCGGGGTTCACCCCTCCACTTT.

The rearrangement joins TRBV5-1 to TRBJ2-3, with D tentatively TRBD1 or TRBD2 (5 bases each). CDR1 is SGHRS, CDR2 YFSETQ, per germline. This CDR3 is 15 amino acids long. The V and J ends lost 4 bases and 0 bases respectively, with 12 bases between them. This CDR3 is CASSIRDASTDTQYF. The DNA of the CDR3 is TGCGCCAGCAGCATCAGGGACGCGAGCACAGATACGCAGTATTTT.

This clone has just a few counts. The chain carries TRBV2 and TRBJ1-4; no clear D. The germline CDR1 and CDR2 sequences are SNHLY and FYNNEI. The CDR3 consists of 12 residues. V lost 7 bases, J lost 6 bases, and 9 bases lay in between. The CDR3 nucleotides are TGTGCCAGCATCGATAGGGATGAAAAACTGTTTTTT. Its translation: CASIDRDEKLFF.

The chain combines TRBV7-6 with TRBJ2-3; D ambiguous. The V end lost 0 bases, the J end lost 0 bases, and 7 bases lay between the germline ends. Germline V CDR1 and CDR2: SGHVS, FNYEAQ. The CDR3 covers 15 residues. The CDR3 DNA reads TGTGCCAGCAGCTTAGCGAAATCTAGCACAGATACGCAGTATTTT. Its protein product is CASSLAKSSTDTQYF.

The chain employs TRBV19 and TRBJ2-2; D is uncertain. Trimming cost V 6 bases and J 7 bases, with 6 bases left between them. Germline lookup yields CDR1 LNHDA and CDR2 SQIVND (reference sequence). The CDR3 length is 11 residues. The CDR3 loop is CASSQNGELFF. The CDR3 nucleotides are TGTGCCAGTAGCCAGAACGGGGAGCTGTTTTTT.

The rearrangement links TRBV7-2 to TRBJ2-7; 7 bases are shared with TRBD2. Unmatched junction bases numbered 8, after V lost 3 bases and J lost 6 bases. The CDR3 totals 14 residues. In germline, CDR1 is SGHTA, CDR2 FQGNSA. CDR3 amino acids: CASSLLLRGIEQYF. The CDR3 DNA sequence: TGTGCCAGCAGCTTGTTACTGCGGGGGATCGAGCAGTACTTC.

A few counts support this clone. The V and J genes are TRBV27 and TRBJ2-3; possibly TRBD2 for D (6 bases). V gave up 0 bases and J gave up 7 bases, with 8 bases separating them. Germline loops: CDR1 MNHEY, CDR2 SMNVEV (reference sequence). This CDR3 region has 13 residues. CDR3: CASSLSGGYTQYF. The CDR3 DNA is TGTGCCAGCAGTTTATCGGGGGGATATACGCAGTATTTT.

The chain couples TRBV5-4 to TRBJ2-6, with D unclear. The germline CDR1 and CDR2 sequences are SGHNT and YYREEE (reference sequence). The CDR3 runs 16 residues. The V and J ends lost 6 bases and 2 bases respectively, with 15 bases between them. The CDR3, as DNA: TGTGCCAGCATGAAGTCCGGTGGAACTGGGGCCAACGTCCTGACTTTC. It yields the protein CASMKSGGTGANVLTF.

The chain is built from TRBV5-4 and TRBJ2-3; no clear D. V was shortened by 0 bases and J by 13 bases, with 12 bases between the two germline ends. The CDR3 consists of 12 residues. In germline, CDR1 is SGHNT, CDR2 YYREEE (reference sequence). This CDR3 is CASSLGQAVKYF. CDR3 nucleotide sequence: TGTGCCAGCAGCTTGGGGCAGGCGGTTAAGTATTTT.

The chain has TRBV28 and TRBJ2-1; D gene unclear. Deletions cut 2 bases from V and 4 bases from J, with 3 bases between. CDR3 length equals 12 residues. Germline V gene data show CDR1 as MDHEN and CDR2 as SYDVKM. CDR3 nucleotides: TGTGCCAGCAGTTTAGGTTACAATGAGCAGTTCTTC. Translated: CASSLGYNEQFF.

The chain carries TRBV19 and TRBJ1-2, with D uncertain. This CDR3 contains 13 residues. Germline V CDR1 and CDR2: LNHDA, SQIVND (reference sequence). Trimming removed 6 bases from V and 5 bases from J, with 13 bases in between. As DNA, the CDR3 is TGTGCCAGTAGATACTCGGAAGTTTATGGCTACACCTTC. It codes for CASRYSEVYGYTF.

This chain connects TRBV6-1 to TRBJ2-7; D unclear. Germline CDR1 is MNHNS and CDR2 is SASEGT. Trimming pared 1 base from V and 3 bases from J, leaving 7 bases between. The CDR3 covers 13 residues. For the CDR3, the DNA is TGTGCCAGCAGTGAAGTATTCGGCTACGAGCAGTACTTC. Its protein is CASSEVFGYEQYF.

In its sample, this clone was seen a few times. V gene TRBV19 combines with J gene TRBJ1-5, with no clear D. Trimming took off 2 bases at V and 0 bases at J, with 8 bases between the two ends. This CDR3 spans 15 amino acids. Germline CDR1 LNHDA, CDR2 SQIVND (reference sequence). CDR3 amino acids: CASSIFHSSNQPQHF. The CDR3 bases are TGTGCCAGTAGTATATTCCATAGTAGCAATCAGCCCCAGCATTTT. The variable domain in full, completed from reference TRBV19 and TRBJ1-5, reads DGGITQSPKYLFRKEGQNVTLSCEQNLNHDAMYWYRQDPGQGLRLIYYSQIVNDFQKGDIAEGYSVSREKKESFPLTVTSAQKNPTAFYLCASSIFHSSNQPQHFGDGTRLSIL.

The chain recombines TRBV2 with TRBJ1-5; a possible D gene is TRBD1 (5 bases). The CDR3 contains 14 residues. Germline CDR1 and CDR2: SNHLY and FYNNEI. Between the trimmed V and J ends, which lost 5 bases and 3 bases, there was a span of 11 bases. CDR3 nucleotide sequence: TGTGCCAGCAGTTTGACAGAATACAATCAGCCCCAGCATTTT. Translated, it gives CASSLTEYNQPQHF.

This clone was counted only a few times. The chain couples TRBV7-9 to TRBJ1-1, with D possibly TRBD1 on 5 matching bases. V was shortened by 5 bases and J by 1 base, with 14 bases between the two germline ends. Germline V gene sequence: CDR1 SEHNR, CDR2 FQNEAQ (reference sequence). This CDR3 is 15 amino acids long. The CDR3 region is CASSQGPGRNTEAFF. The DNA for the CDR3 is TGTGCCAGCAGCCAGGGACCGGGGAGGAACACTGAAGCTTTCTTT.

The rearrangement joins TRBV27 to TRBJ1-1; D gene uncertain. V dropped 5 bases and J dropped 7 bases, with 17 bases sitting between them. From germline, CDR1 is MNHEY and CDR2 SMNVEV (reference sequence). The length of the CDR3 is 14 residues. CDR3 sequence: CASSPSIVGFEAFF. The CDR3 DNA reads as TGTGCCAGCAGTCCGTCCATAGTCGGTTTTGAAGCTTTCTTT.